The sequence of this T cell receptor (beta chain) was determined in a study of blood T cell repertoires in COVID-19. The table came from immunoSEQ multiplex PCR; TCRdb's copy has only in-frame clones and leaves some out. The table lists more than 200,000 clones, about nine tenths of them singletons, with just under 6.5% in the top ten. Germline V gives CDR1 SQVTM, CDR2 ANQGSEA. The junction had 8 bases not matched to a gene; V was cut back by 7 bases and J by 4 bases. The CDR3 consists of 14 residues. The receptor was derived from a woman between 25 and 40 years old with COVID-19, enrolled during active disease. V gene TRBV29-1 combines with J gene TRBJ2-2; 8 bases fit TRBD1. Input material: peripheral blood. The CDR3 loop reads CSAPGGTGTGELFF. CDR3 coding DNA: TGCAGCGCTCCAGGGGGCACCGGCACCGGGGAGCTGTTTTTT.